This T cell receptor (beta chain) was captured by sequencing in a study of long-term antiretroviral therapy in people with HIV. This CDR3 is 13 amino acids long. The V gene's germline CDR1 is MNHNS and CDR2 SASEGT. Trimming removed 6 bases from V and 1 base from J, with 9 bases in between. As for this clone: Its antigen is not known.

The study, taken as a whole, reports: Diversity rose after ART but stayed below transplant donor controls.

With survey level as its setting, the immunoSEQ assay was v3.0. Per sample, sequencing targeted roughly 35,000-55,000 T-cell genomes. This table comes from immunoSEQ multiplex PCR, and its TCRdb copy is limited to in-frame clones, with some not included. The sample shows around 25,000 clones, about 88% of them seen only once. The source of this sequence is a woman in her thirties with HIV. The chain combines TRBV6-1 with TRBJ1-2, with a weak D call TRBD1 (5 bases). The material sequenced was unsorted PBMCs, taken 1.9 years after starting antiretroviral therapy. This chain's CDR3 is CASSETVNYGYTF. DNA for the CDR3: TGTGCCAGCAGCGAGACAGTTAACTATGGCTACACCTTC.